This TCR beta chain comes out of a study of identical twins (dated by TCRdb to between 2015 and 2016). For the study in its entirety: To test whether fetal clonotypes persist, the study used deep sequencing on TCR alpha and beta repertoires from monozygotic twins, unrelated adults of various ages, and cord blood. To rule out contamination, the twin experiments were replicated at different times with different library preparation protocols. Study-wide findings and limitations: Because the same donors could not be followed over many years, the conclusions depended on cross-sectional statistical analysis. Invariant T cells such as MAIT and iNKT could partly confound zero-insertion analyses, although diverse VJ usage argued against such confounding for most clonotypes. Recombination models systematically underestimated out-of-frame TCR alpha sharing in monozygotic twins but agreed with sharing between unrelated individuals. Out-of-frame TCR alpha sequences shared between twins showed an excess of low generation-probability sequences compared with coincidental sharing between unrelated individuals. Abundant cord blood beta clonotypes carried fewer insertions; young adult naive repertoires showed a weaker similar trend, while memory repertoires showed none. A weaker excess of twin sharing was found in beta out-of-frame sequences because the signal-to-noise ratio was lowered by fewer shared sequences.

Turning to this clonotype: What this receptor recognizes is not known. No base quality values were provided; no much bigger clone lies one nucleotide off.

Every donor in the study was a healthy Caucasian. Three unrelated non-twin adults were also sequenced: a male aged 18 to 30, a male aged 50 to 59 and a female aged 50 to 59. Using Miltenyi CD45RO+ enrichment and human naive T-cell isolation kits, memory (CD45RO+) and naive T cells were isolated from PBMC. Reading from cysteine to phenylalanine, the CDR3 counts 14 amino acids. Just CDR3 DNA is preserved here, 42 bases in frame from base 1. Based on the germline V gene, the CDR1 and CDR2 sequences are MNHEY and SVGEGT. The trim is 5 bases for V and 7 bases for J, with a gap of 15 bases between the germline ends. The library was prepared using 5' RACE. TCRdb shows the sequencer as Illumina HiSeq 2000. Template switching introduced a universal primer binding site; the final cDNA contained a unique molecular identifier, enabling accurate counting of TCR cDNA molecules. Specific primers in the conserved constant-segment region were used to synthesize first-strand cDNA for the TCR alpha and beta chains. Each cDNA library was double barcoded, with a SMART-Mk sample barcode plus Illumina barcodes, to control for contamination. Two successive PCR steps introduced TruSeq adapter sequences along with Illumina sample barcodes. TCR alpha and beta cDNA libraries were sequenced on the Illumina HiSeq platform with custom primers. The study's own analysis went as follows. MiGEC was used to process raw reads and extract unique molecular identifiers, and MiXCR was used to find CDR3 positions. For each individual, recombination models were inferred using an EM algorithm with the repgenHMM and IGoR tools. Shared clonotypes were analyzed with the tcR package in R, and sharing was normalized by the product of cloneset sizes. Out-of-frame nonproductive sequences were analyzed to study raw recombination free of thymic and clonal selection effects. In-frame beta chains were kept once TCRdb had trimmed the public reads at Q25 with fastp and called clones with MiXCR. Each CDR3 protein appears once, grouped with its most common genes and DNA. It is TCRdb's table, rather than the study itself, that gives the V and J calls and clone size. The sample table contains fewer than 450,000 distinct CDR3 sequences; only one count was recorded for about 10% of them. Clones ranked in the top ten supply roughly 8.9% of the sample.

The sequence links TRBV6-2 or TRBV6-3 to TRBJ2-1, with no confident D gene call. The receptor comes from a woman between 45 and 65 years old in good health. Sequences were obtained from naive T cells sorted from blood. The cell subset or site label of this sample denotes: cells isolated with a human naive T-cell isolation kit. The sequenced DNA is TGTGCCAGCAGTCAACCCAGACCATATAATGAGCAGTTCTTC. It translates as CASSQPRPYNEQFF.